This T cell receptor (beta chain) is drawn from a study of cytomegalovirus exposure and HLA in healthy donors. Use of 60 Vbeta and 13 Jbeta primers characterized the PCR. Repertoires were generated with immunoSEQ multiplex PCR, while TCRdb's copy carries only in-frame clones and drops some. The sample records fewer than 80,000 clones, roughly four fifths being singletons. Sequencing used PBMCs. This clonotype originated in a woman aged 55-69 years in good health and CMV-seropositive.

DNA of the CDR3: TGCGCCAGCAGCTTAGGTAGCGGGGCGACAGATACGCAGTATTTT. Amino acid sequence: CASSLGSGATDTQYF. The chain is built from TRBV5-1 and TRBJ2-3; 8 bases line up with TRBD2. Germline CDR1 and CDR2: SGHRS and YFSETQ. This CDR3 comprises 15 residues. After removal of 2 bases from V and 3 bases from J, the junction contained 5 bases not matched to a gene.